The 18 T cell receptor beta chains in this list originate from one sample, sequenced in a study of cytomegalovirus exposure and HLA in healthy donors. Here immunoSEQ multiplex PCR was the method, and the copy in TCRdb shows in-frame clones only, minus some. This sample has about 120,000 clones, with 75% to 90% found just once. The sample taken for sequencing was PBMCs. The receptors shown here come from a man younger than 30 in good health and CMV-seropositive.

The chain joins TRBV7-8 to TRBJ1-5; 8 nucleotides agree with TRBD1. Trimming removed 0 bases from V and 6 bases from J; junction bases left unmatched: 4. The germline V gene encodes CDR1 SGHVS and CDR2 FQNEAQ. The CDR3 contains 15 residues. This chain's CDR3 is CASSLARTGFQPQHF. The DNA for the CDR3 is TGTGCCAGCAGCTTAGCGAGGACAGGGTTTCAGCCCCAGCATTTT.

The chain combines TRBV6-1 with TRBJ1-5; tentatively, D is TRBD1 (6 bases). Germline V gives CDR1 MNHNS, CDR2 SASEGT. The length of the CDR3 is 13 residues. Trimming stripped 5 bases from V and 4 bases from J, with 9 bases between. CDR3 coding DNA: TGTGCCAGCAGTTCAGGGGTGAATCAGCCCCAGCATTTT. It encodes CASSSGVNQPQHF.

The gene calls are TRBV6-4 and TRBJ1-2; D call uncertain. V gave up 3 bases and J gave up 5 bases, with 7 bases separating them. This CDR3 has 12 residues. Looked up from germline, CDR1 is MRHNA and CDR2 is SNTAGT. In DNA form, the CDR3 reads TGTGCCAGCAGTGAATCGGGATATGGCTACACCTTC. Residues: CASSESGYGYTF.

V is TRBV11-1 and J is TRBJ2-1; D is possibly TRBD1 (8 bases). Germline CDR1 reads SGHAT; CDR2 reads FQDESV (reference sequence). The CDR3 spans 13 residues. The ends were cut back, 5 bases at V and 9 bases at J, with 14 bases in the middle. CDR3: CASSEQGGREQFF. As DNA, the CDR3 is TGTGCCAGCAGCGAACAGGGGGGGCGTGAGCAGTTCTTC.

This rearrangement joins TRBV7-8 to TRBJ2-2; 8 positions agree with TRBD2. There are 15 residues in the CDR3. V lost 5 bases to trimming and J lost 1 base; unmatched junction nucleotides: 3. The germline V gene encodes CDR1 SGHVS and CDR2 FQNEAQ. The DNA of the CDR3 is TGTGCCAGCAGCCCGAGCGGGGGGAACACCGGGGAGCTGTTTTTT. Encoded protein: CASSPSGGNTGELFF.

The V gene is TRBV27, the J gene TRBJ1-5; TRBD1 might be the D (5 bases). Trimming took off 4 bases at V and 4 bases at J, with 8 bases between the two ends. The CDR3 length is 13 residues. Per germline, CDR1 MNHEY and CDR2 SMNVEV (reference sequence). DNA for the CDR3: TGTGCCAGCAGTTCAGGGATTAATCAGCCCCAGCATTTT. Protein product: CASSSGINQPQHF.

The chain couples TRBV5-1 to TRBJ2-6, with a tentative D call TRBD1 (5 bases). The CDR3 is made up of 18 amino acids. Trimming removed 0 bases at V and 0 bases at J, with 13 bases between. CDR1 SGHRS and CDR2 YFSETQ come from the germline V gene. In nucleotides, the CDR3 is TGCGCCAGCAGCTTGGACTGGACAAGGGCCTCTGGGGCCAACGTCCTGACTTTC. Amino acid sequence: CASSLDWTRASGANVLTF.

The chain recombines TRBV10-1 with TRBJ2-5, with 7 bases matching TRBD1. The CDR3 contains 13 residues. With 6 bases clipped from V and 3 bases from J, the junction kept 4 bases outside the gene matches. Germline-derived CDR1 and CDR2 are WNHNN and SYGVQD (reference sequence). Here the CDR3 reads CASRDQGEETQYF. The CDR3 region has the DNA TGCGCCAGCAGGGATCAGGGGGAAGAGACCCAGTACTTC.

This clone was counted a single time. This rearrangement joins TRBV2 to TRBJ2-2; 10 bases fit TRBD2. CDR1 and CDR2 from the germline V gene are SNHLY and FYNNEI. This CDR3 contains 16 residues. V shed 6 bases and J 7 bases; nucleotides not matched to a gene: 11. The chain's CDR3 is CASSESGGAFGGELFF. CDR3 sequence (DNA): TGTGCCAGCAGCGAAAGCGGGGGGGCCTTTGGCGGGGAGCTGTTTTTT.

V gene TRBV7-2 combines with J gene TRBJ2-1; TRBD1 matches 8 bases. Trimming cost V 2 bases and J 9 bases; bases outside gene matches: 12. Looked up from germline, CDR1 is SGHTA and CDR2 is FQGNSA. The CDR3 sequence is 16 residues long. The CDR3 sequence is CASSLNQGARVGEQFF. The CDR3, as DNA: TGTGCCAGCAGCTTAAATCAGGGGGCGCGAGTTGGTGAGCAGTTCTTC.

The genes are TRBV25-1 and TRBJ2-1; D may be TRBD1 (6 bases). This CDR3 contains 15 residues. V lost 1 base to trimming and J lost 7 bases, with 14 bases between them. Germline CDR1 is MGHDK and CDR2 is SYGVNS. CDR3 coding DNA: TGTGCCAGCAGTGAATTAGGGGGACGAGGGAATGAGCAGTTCTTC. Translating it yields CASSELGGRGNEQFF.

The chain joins TRBV5-1 to TRBJ1-2; 10 nucleotides align to TRBD1. Germline V gene data show CDR1 as SGHRS and CDR2 as YFSETQ. The CDR3 runs 14 residues. Germline trimming cut 4 bases from V and 4 bases from J; bases unmatched to any gene: 4. CDR3 loop: CASSPGQGLYGYTF. DNA of the CDR3: TGCGCCAGCAGCCCGGGACAGGGGCTCTATGGCTACACCTTC.

CDR3 sequence reads: CAIRSTTGYTGELFF. CDR3 in DNA: TGTGCCATCAGGTCGACTACAGGGTATACCGGGGAGCTGTTTTTT. The V call is TRBV10-3, the J call TRBJ2-2; D is possibly TRBD1 (6 bases). This CDR3 spans 15 amino acids. CDR1 ENHRY and CDR2 SYGVKD come from the germline V gene. Trimming took off 6 bases at V and 5 bases at J, with 16 bases between the two ends.

V gene TRBV7-2 combines with J gene TRBJ2-2, with D maybe TRBD2 (6 bases). Germline assignment: CDR1 SGHTA and CDR2 FQGNSA. The CDR3 length is 16 residues. Trimming cost V 2 bases and J 6 bases, with 16 bases left between them. CDR3: CASSLRWGLRSGELFF. For the CDR3, the DNA is TGTGCCAGCAGCTTAAGATGGGGACTCCGCTCCGGGGAGCTGTTTTTT. Combining the CDR3 with reference TRBV7-2 and TRBJ2-2 gives the whole variable domain GAGVSQSPSNKVTEKGKDVELRCDPISGHTALYWYRQSLGQGLEFLIYFQGNSAPDKSGLPSDRFSAERTGGSVSTLTIQRTQQEDSAVYLCASSLRWGLRSGELFFGEGSRLTVL.

This clone has a single count. The chain combines TRBV27 with TRBJ2-7; 7 bases agree with TRBD2. This CDR3 comprises 13 residues. Trimming cost V 7 bases and J 2 bases; bases outside gene matches: 5. Germline V gene sequence: CDR1 MNHEY, CDR2 SMNVEV (reference sequence). CDR3 in amino acids: CASNQRGAYEQYF. CDR3 nucleotides: TGTGCCAGCAATCAACGGGGGGCCTACGAGCAGTACTTC.

The V gene is TRBV7-2, the J gene TRBJ1-2; D might be TRBD1 (6 bases). This CDR3 has 15 amino acids. The germline V gene has CDR1 SGHTA and CDR2 FQGNSA. With 4 bases removed from V and 4 bases from J, the gap between germline ends came to 16 bases. The CDR3 reads CASSSGGGARYGYTF. CDR3 DNA sequence: TGTGCCAGCAGCTCCGGTGGGGGGGCTCGCTATGGCTACACCTTC. The whole variable domain, filled in from reference TRBV7-2 and TRBJ1-2, reads GAGVSQSPSNKVTEKGKDVELRCDPISGHTALYWYRQSLGQGLEFLIYFQGNSAPDKSGLPSDRFSAERTGGSVSTLTIQRTQQEDSAVYLCASSSGGGARYGYTFGSGTRLTVV.

V is TRBV27 and J is TRBJ1-6; possibly TRBD1 for D (5 bases). The CDR3 contains 14 residues. CDR1 is MNHEY and CDR2 is SMNVEV in the germline V gene (reference sequence). Trimming stripped 2 bases from V and 5 bases from J, with 7 bases between. The CDR3 DNA is TGTGCCAGCAGTTTAATAGGGGATAATTCACCCCTCCACTTT. This encodes CASSLIGDNSPLHF.

This clone was detected only once. This rearrangement joins TRBV19 to TRBJ2-1; 7 bases fit TRBD1. The V gene end was trimmed by 5 bases and the J gene end by 7 bases; junction bases not matched to a gene: 5. The CDR3 totals 13 residues. The germline gives CDR1 LNHDA, CDR2 SQIVND (reference sequence). The DNA for the CDR3 is TGTGCCAGTAGTTCGACAGGGATGAATGAGCAGTTCTTC. This encodes CASSSTGMNEQFF.